Included here is one TCR beta chain sequence, with context. This entry belongs to a study of blood T cell repertoires in COVID-19. The V segment lost 1 base and the J segment 4 bases; nucleotides outside the gene matches: 10. The CDR3 runs to 18 residues. Looked up from germline, CDR1 is LGHDT and CDR2 is YNNKEL (reference sequence). Measured with immunoSEQ multiplex PCR; TCRdb has only the in-frame clones, and not every one. Among 250,000 to 350,000 clones listed, roughly 90% were seen once. The TCR was taken from a woman in her thirties with COVID-19, enrolled during active disease. Specimen: peripheral blood. This chain joins TRBV3-1 (or the pseudogene TRBV3-2) and TRBJ2-5, with TRBD2 matching over 12 bases. The CDR3 reads CASSQAPRASGRVETQYF. For the CDR3, the DNA is TGTGCCAGCAGCCAAGCCCCCCGGGCTAGCGGGAGGGTAGAGACCCAGTACTTC.